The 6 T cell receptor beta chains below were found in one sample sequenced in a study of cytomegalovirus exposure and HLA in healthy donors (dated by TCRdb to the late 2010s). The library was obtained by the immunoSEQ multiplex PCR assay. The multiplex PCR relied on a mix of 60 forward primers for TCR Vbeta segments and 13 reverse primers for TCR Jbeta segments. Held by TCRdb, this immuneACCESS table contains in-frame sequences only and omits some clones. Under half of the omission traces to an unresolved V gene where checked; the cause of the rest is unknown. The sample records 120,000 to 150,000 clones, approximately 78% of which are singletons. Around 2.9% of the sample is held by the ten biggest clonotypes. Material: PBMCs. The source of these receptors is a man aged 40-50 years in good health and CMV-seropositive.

DNA of the CDR3: TGCGCCAGCAGCTTGGAGTTAGCGGGAGTAATTGAGCAGTTCTTC. The encoded protein is CASSLELAGVIEQFF. J is TRBJ2-1 and V is TRBV5-1; 9 bases align to TRBD2. The CDR3 contains 15 residues. Germline CDR1 is SGHRS and CDR2 is YFSETQ. Trimming removed 0 bases from V and 9 bases from J; junction bases left unmatched: 7. The entire variable domain, with the rest obtained from reference TRBV5-1 and TRBJ2-1, is as follows: KAGVTQTPRYLIKTRGQQVTLSCSPISGHRSVSWYQQTPGQGLQFLFEYFSETQRNKGNFPGRFSGRQFSNSRSEMNVSTLELGDSALYLCASSLELAGVIEQFFGPGTRLTVL.

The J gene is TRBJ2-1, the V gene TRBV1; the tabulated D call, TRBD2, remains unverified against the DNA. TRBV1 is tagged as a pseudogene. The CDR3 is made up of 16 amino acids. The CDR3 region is CTSSSECGSPYNEQFF. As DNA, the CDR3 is TGCACCAGCTCGTCAGAGTGCGGGTCACCCTACAATGAGCAGTTCTTC.

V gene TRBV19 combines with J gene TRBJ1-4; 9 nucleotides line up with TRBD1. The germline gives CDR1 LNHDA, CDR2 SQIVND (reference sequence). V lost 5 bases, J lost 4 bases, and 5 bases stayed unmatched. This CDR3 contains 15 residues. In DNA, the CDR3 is TGTGCCAGTAGTTCGGGACAGGGCGGTAATGAAAAACTGTTTTTT. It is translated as CASSSGQGGNEKLFF. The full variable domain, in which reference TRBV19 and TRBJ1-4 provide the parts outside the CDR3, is DGGITQSPKYLFRKEGQNVTLSCEQNLNHDAMYWYRQDPGQGLRLIYYSQIVNDFQKGDIAEGYSVSREKKESFPLTVTSAQKNPTAFYLCASSSGQGGNEKLFFGSGTQLSVL.

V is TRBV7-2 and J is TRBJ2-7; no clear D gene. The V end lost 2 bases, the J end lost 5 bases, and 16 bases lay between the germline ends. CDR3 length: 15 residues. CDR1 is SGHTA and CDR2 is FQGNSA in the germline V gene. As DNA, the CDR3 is TGTGCCAGCAGCTTATCTTCCATCCGGTCGGACGAGCAGTACTTC. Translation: CASSLSSIRSDEQYF.

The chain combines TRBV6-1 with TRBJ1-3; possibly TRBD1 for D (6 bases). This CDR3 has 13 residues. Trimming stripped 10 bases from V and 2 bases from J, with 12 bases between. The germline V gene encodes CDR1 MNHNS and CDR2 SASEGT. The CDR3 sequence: CAIQGIPGNTIYF. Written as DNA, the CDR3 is TGTGCCATCCAGGGGATCCCTGGAAACACCATATATTTT.

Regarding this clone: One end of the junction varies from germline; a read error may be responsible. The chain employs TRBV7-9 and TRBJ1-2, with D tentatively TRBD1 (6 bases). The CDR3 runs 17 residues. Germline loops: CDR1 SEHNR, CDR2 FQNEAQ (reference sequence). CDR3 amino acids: CSSSFIYRQVTNYGYTF. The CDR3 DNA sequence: TGTTCCAGCAGCTTTATATATCGACAGGTGACTAACTATGGCTACACCTTC.